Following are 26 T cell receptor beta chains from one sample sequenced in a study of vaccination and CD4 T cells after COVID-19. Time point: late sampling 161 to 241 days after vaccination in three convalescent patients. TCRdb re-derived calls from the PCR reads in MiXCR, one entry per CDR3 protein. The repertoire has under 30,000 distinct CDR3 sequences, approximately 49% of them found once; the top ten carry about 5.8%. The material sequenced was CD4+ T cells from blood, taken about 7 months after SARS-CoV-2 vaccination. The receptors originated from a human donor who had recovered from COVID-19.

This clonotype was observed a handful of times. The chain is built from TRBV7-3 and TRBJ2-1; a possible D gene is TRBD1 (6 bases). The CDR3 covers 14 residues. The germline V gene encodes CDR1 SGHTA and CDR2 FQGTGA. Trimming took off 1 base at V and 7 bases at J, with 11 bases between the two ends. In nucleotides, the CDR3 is TGTGCCAGCAGCTTAATTGCACAGGGTAATGAGCAGTTCTTC. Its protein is CASSLIAQGNEQFF.

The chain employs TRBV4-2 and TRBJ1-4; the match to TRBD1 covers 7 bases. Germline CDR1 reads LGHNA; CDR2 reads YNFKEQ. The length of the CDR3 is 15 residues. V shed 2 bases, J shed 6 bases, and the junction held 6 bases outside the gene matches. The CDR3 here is CASSQPTGVDEKLFF. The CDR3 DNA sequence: TGTGCCAGCAGCCAACCCACAGGGGTAGATGAAAAACTGTTTTTT.

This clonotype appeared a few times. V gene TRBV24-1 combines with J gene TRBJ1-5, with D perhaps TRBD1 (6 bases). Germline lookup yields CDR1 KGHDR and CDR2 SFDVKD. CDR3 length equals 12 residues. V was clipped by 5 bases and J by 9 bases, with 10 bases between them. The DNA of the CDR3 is TGTGCCACCAGTGGGGGGGGCTGGCCCCAGCATTTT. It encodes CATSGGGWPQHF.

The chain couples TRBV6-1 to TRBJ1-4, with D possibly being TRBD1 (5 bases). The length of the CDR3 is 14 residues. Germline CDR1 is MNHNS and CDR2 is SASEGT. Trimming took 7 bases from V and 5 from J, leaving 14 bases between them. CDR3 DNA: TGTGCCAGCAACCACGGACGGGACAATGAAAAACTGTTTTTT. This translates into CASNHGRDNEKLFF.

The CDR3 nucleotides read TGCAGCGTTGGAGCAGGGCTAGGGTATGGCTACACCTTC. The encoded protein is CSVGAGLGYGYTF. The chain has TRBV29-1 and TRBJ1-2; the D gene is possibly TRBD1 (5 bases). The V gene lost 4 bases and the J gene lost 5 bases, with 14 bases spanning the gap. Per germline, CDR1 SQVTM and CDR2 ANQGSEA. The CDR3 loop spans 13 amino acids.

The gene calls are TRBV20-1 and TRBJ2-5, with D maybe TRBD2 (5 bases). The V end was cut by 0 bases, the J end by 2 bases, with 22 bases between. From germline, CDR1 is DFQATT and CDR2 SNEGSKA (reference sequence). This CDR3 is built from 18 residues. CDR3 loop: CSARDKDGSENLQETQYF. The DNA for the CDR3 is TGCAGTGCTAGAGATAAGGATGGTAGCGAAAATTTACAAGAGACCCAGTACTTC.

CDR3 coding DNA: TGTGCCAGCAGCTTACTACCTGAAGCTTTCTTT. Its protein is CASSLLPEAFF. This chain connects TRBV7-9 to TRBJ1-1; no clear D. Trimming removed 2 bases at V and 6 bases at J, with 4 bases between. The CDR3 has 11 residues. Germline lookup yields CDR1 SEHNR and CDR2 FQNEAQ (reference sequence).

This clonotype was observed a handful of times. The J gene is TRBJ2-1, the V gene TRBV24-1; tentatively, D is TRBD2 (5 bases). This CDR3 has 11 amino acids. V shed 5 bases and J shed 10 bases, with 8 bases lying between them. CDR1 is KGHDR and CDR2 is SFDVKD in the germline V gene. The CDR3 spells CATSASGEQFF. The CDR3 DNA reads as TGTGCCACCAGTGCCTCGGGGGAGCAGTTCTTC.

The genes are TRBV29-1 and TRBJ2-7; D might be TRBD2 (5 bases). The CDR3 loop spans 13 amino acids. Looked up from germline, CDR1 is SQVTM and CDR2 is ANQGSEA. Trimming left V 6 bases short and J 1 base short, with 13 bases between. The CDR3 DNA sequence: TGCAGCGTCGCCGAAACGGGGTCCTACGAGCAGTACTTC. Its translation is CSVAETGSYEQYF.

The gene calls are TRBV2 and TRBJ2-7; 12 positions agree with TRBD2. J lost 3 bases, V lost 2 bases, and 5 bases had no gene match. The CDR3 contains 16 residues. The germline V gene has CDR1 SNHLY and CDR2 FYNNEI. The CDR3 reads CASSELAGGIVYEQYF. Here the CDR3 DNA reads TGTGCCAGCAGTGAACTAGCGGGAGGGATCGTCTACGAGCAGTACTTC.

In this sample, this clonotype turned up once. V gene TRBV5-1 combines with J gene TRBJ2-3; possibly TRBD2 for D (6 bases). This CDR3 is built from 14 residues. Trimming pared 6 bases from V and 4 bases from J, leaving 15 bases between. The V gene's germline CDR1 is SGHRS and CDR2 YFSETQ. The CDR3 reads CASTGGAPADTQYF. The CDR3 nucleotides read TGCGCCAGCACGGGCGGGGCCCCCGCAGATACGCAGTATTTT.

This CDR3 reads CASSYSGWGGELFF. CDR3 in DNA: TGTGCCAGCAGTTATAGCGGGTGGGGCGGGGAGCTGTTTTTT. The genes are TRBV7-2 and TRBJ2-2; the match to TRBD2 covers 7 bases. J was trimmed by 7 bases and V by 6 bases; bases with no gene match: 8. The length of the CDR3 is 14 residues. The germline CDR1 and CDR2 sequences are SGHTA and FQGNSA.

This chain's CDR3 is CASSLETFRRKHSYEQYF. The CDR3 nucleotides are TGTGCCAGCAGCTTAGAGACGTTTCGACGGAAACACTCCTACGAGCAGTACTTC. This rearrangement joins TRBV11-2 to TRBJ2-7; D uncertain. V gave up 0 bases and J gave up 0 bases, with 18 bases separating them. CDR1 and CDR2 (germline): SGHAT, FQNNGV. This CDR3 is 18 amino acids long.

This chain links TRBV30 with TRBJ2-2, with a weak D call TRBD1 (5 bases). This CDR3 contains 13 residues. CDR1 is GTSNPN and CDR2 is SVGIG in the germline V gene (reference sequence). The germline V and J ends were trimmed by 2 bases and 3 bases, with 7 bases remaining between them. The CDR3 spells CAWSRQYTGELFF. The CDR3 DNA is TGTGCCTGGAGTAGACAGTACACCGGGGAGCTGTTTTTT.

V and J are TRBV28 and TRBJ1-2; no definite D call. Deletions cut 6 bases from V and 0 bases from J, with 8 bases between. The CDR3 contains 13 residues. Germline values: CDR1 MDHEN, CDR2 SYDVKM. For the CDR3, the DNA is TGTGCCAGCAGCAAGACAACTAACTATGGCTACACCTTC. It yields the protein CASSKTTNYGYTF.

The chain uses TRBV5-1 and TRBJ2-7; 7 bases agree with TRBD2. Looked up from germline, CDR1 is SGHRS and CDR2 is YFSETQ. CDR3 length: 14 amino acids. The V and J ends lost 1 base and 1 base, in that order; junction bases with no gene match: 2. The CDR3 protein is CASSLSGVSYEQYF. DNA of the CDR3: TGCGCCAGCAGCTTGAGCGGGGTTTCCTACGAGCAGTACTTC.

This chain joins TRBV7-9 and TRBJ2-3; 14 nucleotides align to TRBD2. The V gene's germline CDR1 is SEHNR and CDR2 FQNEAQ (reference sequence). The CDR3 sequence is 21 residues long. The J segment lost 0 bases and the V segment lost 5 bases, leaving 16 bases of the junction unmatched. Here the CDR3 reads CASSPRPGLAGGEGSTDTQYF. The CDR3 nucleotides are TGTGCCAGCAGCCCCCGCCCCGGACTAGCGGGAGGCGAGGGAAGCACAGATACGCAGTATTTT.

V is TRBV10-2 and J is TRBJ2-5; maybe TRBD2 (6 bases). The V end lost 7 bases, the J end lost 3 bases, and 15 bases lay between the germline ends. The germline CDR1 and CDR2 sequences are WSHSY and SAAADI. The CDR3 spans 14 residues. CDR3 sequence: CASNLGGYEETQYF. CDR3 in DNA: TGCGCCAGCAACCTCGGGGGTTATGAAGAGACCCAGTACTTC.

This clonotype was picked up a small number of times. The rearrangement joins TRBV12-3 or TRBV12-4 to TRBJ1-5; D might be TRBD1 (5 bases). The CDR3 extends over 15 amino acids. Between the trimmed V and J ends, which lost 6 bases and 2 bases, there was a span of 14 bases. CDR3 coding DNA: TGTGCCAGCAGATCAGGGAGGAGGGGCAATCAGCCCCAGCATTTT. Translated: CASRSGRRGNQPQHF.

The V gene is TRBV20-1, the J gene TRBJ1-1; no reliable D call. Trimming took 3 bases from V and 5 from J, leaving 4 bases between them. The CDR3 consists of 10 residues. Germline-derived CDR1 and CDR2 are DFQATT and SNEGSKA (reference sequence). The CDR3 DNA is TGCAGTGCTAGTAGGACTGAAGCTTTCTTT. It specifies CSASRTEAFF.

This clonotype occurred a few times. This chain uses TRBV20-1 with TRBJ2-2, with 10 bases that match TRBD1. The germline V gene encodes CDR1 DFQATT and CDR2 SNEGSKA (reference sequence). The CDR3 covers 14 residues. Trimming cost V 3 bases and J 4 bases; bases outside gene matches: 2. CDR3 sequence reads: CSASRDRGTGELFF. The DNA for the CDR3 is TGCAGTGCTAGTCGGGACAGGGGCACCGGGGAGCTGTTTTTT.

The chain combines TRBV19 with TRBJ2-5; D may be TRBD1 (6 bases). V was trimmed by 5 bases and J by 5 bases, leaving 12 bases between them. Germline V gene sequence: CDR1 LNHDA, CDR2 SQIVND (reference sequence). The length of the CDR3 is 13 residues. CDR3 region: CASSAPGEETQYF. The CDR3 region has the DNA TGTGCCAGTAGTGCCCCAGGGGAGGAGACCCAGTACTTC.

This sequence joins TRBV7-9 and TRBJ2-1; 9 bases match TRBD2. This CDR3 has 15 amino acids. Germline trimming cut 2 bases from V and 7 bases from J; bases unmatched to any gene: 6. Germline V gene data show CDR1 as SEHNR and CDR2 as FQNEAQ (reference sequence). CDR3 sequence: CASSLIAGAMNEQFF. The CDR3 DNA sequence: TGTGCCAGCAGCTTAATAGCGGGAGCCATGAATGAGCAGTTCTTC. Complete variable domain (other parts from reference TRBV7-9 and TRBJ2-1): DTGVSQNPRHKITKRGQNVTFRCDPISEHNRLYWYRQTLGQGPEFLTYFQNEAQLEKSRLLSDRFSAERPKGSFSTLEIQRTEQGDSAMYLCASSLIAGAMNEQFFGPGTRLTVL.

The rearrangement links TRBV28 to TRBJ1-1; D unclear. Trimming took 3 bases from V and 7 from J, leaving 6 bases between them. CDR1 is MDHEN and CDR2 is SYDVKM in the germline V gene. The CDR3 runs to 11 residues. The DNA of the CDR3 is TGTGCCAGCAGTTTGGGATTTGAAGCTTTCTTT. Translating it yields CASSLGFEAFF.

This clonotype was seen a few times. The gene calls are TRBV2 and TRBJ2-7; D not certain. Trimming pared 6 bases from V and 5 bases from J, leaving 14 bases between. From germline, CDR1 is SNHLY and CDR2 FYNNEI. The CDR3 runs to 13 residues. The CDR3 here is CASRLQRGHEQYF. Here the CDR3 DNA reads TGTGCCAGCAGGTTGCAGAGAGGACACGAGCAGTACTTC.

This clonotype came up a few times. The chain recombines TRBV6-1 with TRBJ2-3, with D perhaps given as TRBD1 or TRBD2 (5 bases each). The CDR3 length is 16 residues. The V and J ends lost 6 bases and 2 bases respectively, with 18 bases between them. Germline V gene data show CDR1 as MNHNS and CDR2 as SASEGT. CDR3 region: CASSSRDRNLTDTQYF. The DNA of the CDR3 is TGTGCCAGCAGCTCTCGGGACCGAAACCTCACAGATACGCAGTATTTT.